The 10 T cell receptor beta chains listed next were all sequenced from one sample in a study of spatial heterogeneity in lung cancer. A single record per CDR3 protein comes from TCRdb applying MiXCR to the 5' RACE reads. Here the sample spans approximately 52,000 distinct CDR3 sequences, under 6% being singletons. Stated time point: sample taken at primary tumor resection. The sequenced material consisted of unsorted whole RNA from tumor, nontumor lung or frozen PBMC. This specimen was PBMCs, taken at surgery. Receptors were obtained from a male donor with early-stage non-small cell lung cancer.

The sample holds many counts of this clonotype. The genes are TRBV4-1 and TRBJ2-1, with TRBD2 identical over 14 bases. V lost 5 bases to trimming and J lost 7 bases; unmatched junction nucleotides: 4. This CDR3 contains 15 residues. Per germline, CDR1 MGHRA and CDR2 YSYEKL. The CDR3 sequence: CASSKGLAGANEQFF. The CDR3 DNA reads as TGCGCCAGCAGCAAGGGACTAGCGGGAGCGAATGAGCAGTTCTTC.

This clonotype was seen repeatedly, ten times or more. This CDR3 is CASSFLRDYNSYNEQFF. In DNA, the CDR3 is TGTGCCAGCAGCTTTCTCCGGGACTACAACTCCTACAATGAGCAGTTCTTC. The V and J genes are TRBV7-8 and TRBJ2-1; 7 nucleotides line up with TRBD2. V shed 3 bases and J 0 bases; nucleotides not matched to a gene: 8. This CDR3 region has 17 residues. The germline V gene has CDR1 SGHVS and CDR2 FQNEAQ. The full variable domain, with the rest looked up from reference TRBV7-8 and TRBJ2-1, is GAGVSQSPRYKVAKRGQDVALRCDPISGHVSLFWYQQALGQGPEFLTYFQNEAQLDKSGLPSDRFFAERPEGSVSTLKIQRTQQEDSAVYLCASSFLRDYNSYNEQFFGPGTRLTVL.

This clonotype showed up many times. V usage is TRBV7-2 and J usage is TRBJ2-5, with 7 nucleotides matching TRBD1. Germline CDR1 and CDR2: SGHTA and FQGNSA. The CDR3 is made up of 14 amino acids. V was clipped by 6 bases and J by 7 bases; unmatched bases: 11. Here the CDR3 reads CASSLPGTEGTQYF. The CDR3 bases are TGTGCCAGCAGTTTGCCCGGGACAGAAGGGACCCAGTACTTC.

The CDR3 reads CASSIDPPYGTTKEQFF. The CDR3 nucleotides read TGTGCCAGTAGTATAGATCCTCCCTACGGGACTACAAAAGAGCAGTTCTTC. The chain carries TRBV19 and TRBJ2-1; 7 nucleotides match TRBD2. The CDR3 spans 17 residues. The V gene's germline CDR1 is LNHDA and CDR2 SQIVND (reference sequence). After removal of 0 bases from V and 10 bases from J, the junction contained 15 bases not matched to a gene.

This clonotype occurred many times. The CDR3 sequence is CSVEEFPLAGGPGDEQYF. CDR3 sequence (DNA): TGCAGCGTTGAAGAATTCCCCTTAGCGGGAGGGCCAGGAGACGAGCAGTACTTC. The chain uses TRBV29-1 and TRBJ2-7; 11 positions match TRBD2. Trimming cost V 0 bases and J 5 bases; bases outside gene matches: 15. CDR1 SQVTM and CDR2 ANQGSEA come from the germline V gene. The CDR3 has 18 amino acids.

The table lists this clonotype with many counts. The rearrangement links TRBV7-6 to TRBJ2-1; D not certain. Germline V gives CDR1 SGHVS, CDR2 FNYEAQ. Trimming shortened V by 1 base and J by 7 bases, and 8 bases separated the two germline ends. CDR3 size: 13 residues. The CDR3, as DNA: TGTGCCAGCAGCTTAGGAGCTTTAAATGAGCAGTTCTTC. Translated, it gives CASSLGALNEQFF.

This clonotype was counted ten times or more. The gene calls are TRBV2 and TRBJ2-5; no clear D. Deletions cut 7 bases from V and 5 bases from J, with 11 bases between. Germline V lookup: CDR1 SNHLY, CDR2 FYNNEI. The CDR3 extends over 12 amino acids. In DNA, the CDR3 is TGTGCCAGCACCTACGACCGGGAGACCCAGTACTTC. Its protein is CASTYDRETQYF.

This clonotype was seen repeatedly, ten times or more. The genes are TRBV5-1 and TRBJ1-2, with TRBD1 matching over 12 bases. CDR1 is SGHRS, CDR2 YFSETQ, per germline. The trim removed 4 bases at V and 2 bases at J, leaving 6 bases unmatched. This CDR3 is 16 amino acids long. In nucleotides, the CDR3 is TGCGCCAGCAGCGATTGGGACAGGGGGCGAAACTATGGCTACACCTTC. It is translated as CASSDWDRGRNYGYTF.

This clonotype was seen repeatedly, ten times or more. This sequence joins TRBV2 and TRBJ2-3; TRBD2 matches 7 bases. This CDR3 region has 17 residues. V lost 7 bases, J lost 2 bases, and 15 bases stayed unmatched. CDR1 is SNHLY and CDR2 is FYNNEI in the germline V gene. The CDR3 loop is CASIYRLASQDTDTQYF. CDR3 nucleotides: TGTGCCAGCATATACCGACTAGCATCCCAGGACACAGATACGCAGTATTTT.

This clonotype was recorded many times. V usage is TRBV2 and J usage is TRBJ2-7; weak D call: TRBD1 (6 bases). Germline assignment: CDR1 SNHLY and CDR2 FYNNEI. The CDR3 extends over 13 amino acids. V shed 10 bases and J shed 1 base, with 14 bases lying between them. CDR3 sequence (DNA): TGTGCCACCCTCGACAGGAAGTCCTACGAGCAGTACTTC. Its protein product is CATLDRKSYEQYF.